This T cell receptor (beta chain) is from a study of cytomegalovirus exposure and HLA in healthy donors. It was with 60 Vbeta and 13 Jbeta primers that the PCR ran. Generated by immunoSEQ multiplex PCR, the TCRdb table keeps only in-frame clones and is missing some. The repertoire holds about 150,000 clones, with approximately 80% as singletons. Germline-derived CDR1 and CDR2 are MDHEN and SYDVKM. The CDR3 totals 16 residues. V gave up 3 bases and J gave up 0 bases; unmatched junction bases: 5. Findings and caveats of the study: Researchers had no immune exposure information except CMV serostatus available. Analysis was performed later, and it showed HLA-associated TCR beta chains to be more clonally expanded than equally common others.

Comments on this clone: Antigen specificity is unknown.

Source material: PBMCs. The clonotype was recovered from a male donor in good health and CMV-seronegative. This rearrangement joins TRBV28 to TRBJ1-3, with 7 bases fitting TRBD1. CDR3 residues: CASSLDRPSSGNTIYF. The CDR3 DNA reads as TGTGCCAGCAGTTTGGACAGGCCGAGCTCTGGAAACACCATATATTTT.